Given below is one TCR beta chain in context. Its cognate antigen is unknown. For every donor, one blood sample of about 2.5 ml was drawn. The data stem from a study of monozygotic twins with inflammatory bowel disease. General study findings and limits: By inverse Simpson index, TCRbeta diversity was lower in IBD patients than in healthy co-twins.

For every TCR library, about 3,400 ng of total RNA was used. Each sample's cDNA came from eight separate reactions. TCRdb reprocessed the 5' RACE reads, with one entry per CDR3 protein and no DNA. This repertoire includes more than 350,000 distinct CDR3 sequences. Material for sequencing was blood. The TCR sequence derives from a human donor with ulcerative colitis or Crohn's disease, or a healthy co-twin of an affected twin (not recorded which).

CDR3 amino acids: CASSPRPGLAGAYNEQFF. The chain links TRBV11-1 to TRBJ2-1; TCRdb calls TRBD2, which cannot be checked without DNA. There are 18 residues in the CDR3. The germline V gene has CDR1 SGHAT and CDR2 FQDESV (reference sequence).